Below, 28 T cell receptor beta chains from the same sample are listed, as sequenced in a study of blood T cells in healthy people across ages. A J-beta primer mix and a sample-barcoded 5' primer were used in a second PCR of about 7 to 12 cycles. Each CDR3 protein is one row after TCRdb ran MiXCR on the 5' RACE reads. The table includes over 1,500,000 distinct CDR3 sequences, 49% detected once. What was sequenced was blood. These receptors all come from a woman between 40 and 55 years old in good health.

There are a few counts of this clonotype. CDR3 amino acids: CASSGRTNTEAFF. CDR3 in DNA: TGTGCCAGCAGTGGACGGACGAACACTGAAGCTTTCTTT. This chain joins TRBV2 and TRBJ1-1; no clear D. Germline lookup yields CDR1 SNHLY and CDR2 FYNNEI. This CDR3 spans 13 amino acids. V was pared by 4 bases and J by 1 base, with 7 bases between.

This rearrangement joins TRBV6-5 to TRBJ2-3; the match to TRBD2 covers 9 bases. This CDR3 has 15 amino acids. Germline V CDR1 and CDR2: MNHEY, SVGAGI. Germline trimming cut 4 bases from V and 5 bases from J; bases unmatched to any gene: 7. Written as DNA, the CDR3 is TGTGCCAGCAGTTGCGGCGGGGGGGCCAGAGATACGCAGTATTTT. It translates to CASSCGGGARDTQYF.

The chain combines TRBV20-1 with TRBJ2-7; 10 nucleotides align to TRBD1. Germline CDR1 and CDR2: DFQATT and SNEGSKA (reference sequence). Trimming took 3 bases from V and 2 from J; bases not matched to a gene: 10. The length of the CDR3 is 16 residues. For the CDR3, the DNA is TGCAGTGCTAGTCACCCCGGGACAGGGGAAGCCTACGAGCAGTACTTC. As protein: CSASHPGTGEAYEQYF.

The chain couples TRBV20-1 to TRBJ2-1; 14 bases match TRBD2. Germline loops: CDR1 DFQATT, CDR2 SNEGSKA (reference sequence). V lost 7 bases, J lost 8 bases, and 10 bases stayed unmatched. CDR3 length: 15 amino acids. The CDR3 here is CSGARTSGGTDEQFF. DNA of the CDR3: TGCAGTGGCGCACGGACTAGCGGGGGGACCGATGAGCAGTTCTTC.

This clonotype occurred many times. This chain joins TRBV9 and TRBJ2-5, with D perhaps TRBD2 (7 bases). This CDR3 spans 16 amino acids. Germline loops: CDR1 SGDLS, CDR2 YYNGEE. V lost 0 bases, J lost 1 base, and 13 bases lay in between. The CDR3 sequence is CASSVEGGLLQETQYF. The CDR3 DNA reads as TGTGCCAGCAGCGTAGAGGGGGGGCTTCTCCAAGAGACCCAGTACTTC.

The CDR3 DNA reads TGTGCCAGCAGGCCCTCGAGCGGGGGCACAGATACGCAGTATTTT. Translating it yields CASRPSSGGTDTQYF. This chain joins TRBV12-3 or TRBV12-4 and TRBJ2-3, with 7 bases identical to TRBD2. V was clipped by 6 bases and J by 1 base; unmatched bases: 7. The CDR3 covers 15 residues.

This clonotype was seen a few times. The rearrangement uses TRBV3-1 and TRBJ2-4; tentatively, D is TRBD1 or TRBD2 (5 bases each). Gene TRBJ2-7 matches the end of the DNA better, so the J call may be wrong. The CDR3 is 14 amino acids. Germline values: CDR1 LGHDT, CDR2 YNNKEL (reference sequence). CDR3 bases: TGTGCCAGCAGCCCCGGGACGGCCGACTACGAGCAGTACTTC. It encodes CASSPGTADYEQYF.

This clonotype was counted between two and nine times. The chain uses TRBV28 and TRBJ2-3; 7 bases align to TRBD2. Germline V gives CDR1 MDHEN, CDR2 SYDVKM. The CDR3 runs 15 residues. V dropped 2 bases and J dropped 2; count of bases not matched to a gene: 4. The CDR3, as DNA: TGTGCCAGCAGTTTAGCTAGCGGCGCCACAGATACGCAGTATTTT. Translating gives CASSLASGATDTQYF.

As to this clonotype: Mismatch with germline at one junction end may stem from a read error. This rearrangement joins TRBV29-1 to TRBJ2-3, with a weak D call TRBD2 (5 bases). Germline loops: CDR1 SQVTM, CDR2 ANQGSEA. The CDR3 has 18 amino acids. CDR3: CSVEVGAMATPSTDTRYF. The CDR3 DNA reads as TGCAGCGTTGAAGTGGGAGCCATGGCAACCCCTAGCACAGATACGCGGTATTTT.

This chain uses TRBV20-1 with TRBJ1-1; a weak D match, TRBD1 (5 bases). Germline assignment: CDR1 DFQATT and CDR2 SNEGSKA (reference sequence). V was pared by 0 bases and J by 5 bases, with 19 bases between. The CDR3 consists of 16 residues. The chain's CDR3 is CSARELAGDSRTEAFF. DNA for the CDR3: TGCAGTGCTAGAGAACTGGCGGGGGACTCTCGAACTGAAGCTTTCTTT.

This clonotype was observed at least ten times. The chain uses TRBV7-2 and TRBJ2-7, with 11 bases lining up with TRBD1. The CDR3 length is 15 residues. V dropped 4 bases and J dropped 2; count of bases not matched to a gene: 4. From germline, CDR1 is SGHTA and CDR2 FQGNSA. The CDR3 is CASSSPGQGAYEQYF. The DNA of the CDR3 is TGTGCCAGCAGCTCACCGGGACAGGGGGCCTACGAGCAGTACTTC.

The V gene is TRBV9, the J gene TRBJ2-6, with 10 bases identical to TRBD2. The CDR3 has 18 amino acids. Germline V lookup: CDR1 SGDLS, CDR2 YYNGEE. V lost 0 bases, J lost 0 bases, and 3 bases stayed unmatched. The CDR3, as DNA: TGTGCCAGCAGCGTAGACAGCGGGGGGGCCTCTGGGGCCAACGTCCTGACTTTC. Protein sequence: CASSVDSGGASGANVLTF. Full variable domain (remainder filled in from reference TRBV9 and TRBJ2-6): DSGVTQTPKHLITATGQRVTLRCSPRSGDLSVYWYQQSLDQGLQFLIQYYNGEERAKGNILERFSAQQFPDLHSELNLSSLELGDSALYFCASSVDSGGASGANVLTFGAGSRLTVL.

This clonotype has a handful of counts. This chain uses TRBV29-1 with TRBJ2-3; 15 bases fit TRBD2. The V gene end was trimmed by 0 bases and the J gene end by 3 bases; junction bases not matched to a gene: 4. CDR3 length equals 17 residues. Germline loops: CDR1 SQVTM, CDR2 ANQGSEA. The CDR3 loop reads CSVEEPGLAGGTDTQYF. CDR3 nucleotide sequence: TGCAGCGTTGAAGAACCGGGACTAGCGGGGGGAACAGATACGCAGTATTTT.

Ten or more counts support this clonotype. This chain's CDR3 is CASTPGQSSYEQYF. In DNA form, the CDR3 reads TGTGCCAGCACCCCGGGACAGAGCTCCTACGAGCAGTACTTC. The J gene is TRBJ2-7, the V gene TRBV2; 7 bases match TRBD1. There are 14 residues in the CDR3. The germline CDR1 and CDR2 sequences are SNHLY and FYNNEI. V lost 7 bases and J lost 0; bases outside the gene matches: 6.

This rearrangement joins TRBV20-1 to TRBJ1-2; D unclear. The germline gives CDR1 DFQATT, CDR2 SNEGSKA (reference sequence). This CDR3 has 17 residues. V gave up 5 bases and J gave up 5 bases, with 27 bases separating them. The CDR3 DNA reads as TGCAGTGCTCCATCCCCCTTGTCAGAAGCGGGTCTTTATGGCTACACCTTC. Amino acids: CSAPSPLSEAGLYGYTF.

In regard to this clonotype: A much larger clone is a single base away; this may be a read error. V and J are TRBV20-1 and TRBJ1-5; 9 bases match TRBD1. J was trimmed by 7 bases and V by 1 base; bases with no gene match: 14. The germline gives CDR1 DFQATT, CDR2 SNEGSKA (reference sequence). The CDR3 length is 17 residues. CDR3 nucleotides: TGCAGTGCTAGAGCCTTCGGGACAGGGCGTGCTAGGCAGCCCCAGCATTTT. Protein: CSARAFGTGRARQPQHF.

This clonotype was seen only a few times. This CDR3 is CASSLPGPPTGANVLTF. CDR3 nucleotides: TGTGCCAGCAGCCTCCCCGGACCTCCTACAGGGGCCAACGTCCTGACTTTC. The chain has TRBV11-1 and TRBJ2-6; D remains unclear. Germline CDR1 and CDR2: SGHAT and FQDESV (reference sequence). The CDR3 is 17 residues long. V was trimmed by 5 bases and J by 4 bases, leaving 18 bases between them.

In the case of this clonotype: One end of the junction does not line up with germline, which may come from a read error. This sequence joins TRBV6-5 and TRBJ1-2, with 10 positions matching TRBD1. The CDR3 runs 14 residues. Germline V gene lookup returns CDR1 MNHEY and CDR2 SVGAGI. CDR3 nucleotides: TGTGCCAGCAGTCCCGGGACAGGGGTCTATGGCCACACCTTC. It specifies CASSPGTGVYGHTF.

The DNA for the CDR3 is TGTGCCAGCAGCAGCGTAGTAAGGGGCCACTATAATTCACCCCTCCACTTT. Amino acid sequence: CASSSVVRGHYNSPLHF. The chain has TRBV3-1 and TRBJ1-6, with D perhaps matching TRBD1 (5 bases). Trimming shortened V by 5 bases and J by 3 bases, and 17 bases separated the two germline ends. The CDR3 is made up of 17 amino acids. Germline V gene data show CDR1 as LGHDT and CDR2 as YNNKEL (reference sequence).

This clonotype was observed a single time. The chain is built from TRBV7-2 and TRBJ1-5; D gene ambiguous. Trimming stripped 8 bases from V and 2 bases from J, with 7 bases between. This CDR3 spans 12 amino acids. Germline V lookup: CDR1 SGHTA, CDR2 FQGNSA. The DNA for the CDR3 is TGTGCCAGCGGAATTCGCAATCAGCCCCAGCATTTT. Its protein product is CASGIRNQPQHF.

This clonotype showed up just a few times. This rearrangement joins TRBV7-3 to TRBJ2-1; TRBD1 matches at 10 bases. From germline, CDR1 is SGHTA and CDR2 FQGTGA. The V gene end was trimmed by 8 bases and the J gene end by 3 bases; junction bases not matched to a gene: 4. CDR3 length: 14 amino acids. CDR3 sequence reads: CASARTGGYNEQFF. The CDR3 nucleotides read TGTGCCAGCGCACGGACAGGGGGCTACAATGAGCAGTTCTTC.

This clonotype was recorded only once. The chain joins TRBV18 to TRBJ2-7, with 7 bases matching TRBD1. The J call is uncertain, as TRBJ2-5 better fits the DNA end. From germline, CDR1 is KGHSH and CDR2 LQKENI. The CDR3 extends over 16 amino acids. The CDR3 DNA reads TGTGCCAGCTCACAACCGGACAGGCCCTCCCGGGAGACCCAGTACTTC. Amino acid sequence: CASSQPDRPSRETQYF.

This clonotype came up a few times. This chain links TRBV28 with TRBJ1-2; tentative D call: TRBD1 (6 bases). Per germline, CDR1 MDHEN and CDR2 SYDVKM. The CDR3 has 14 amino acids. The V end lost 8 bases, the J end lost 6 bases, and 19 bases lay between the germline ends. Here the CDR3 DNA reads TGTGCCAGCTACACTTACAGGGCGGGCCATGGCTACACCTTC. Translation: CASYTYRAGHGYTF.

This sequence joins TRBV29-1 and TRBJ2-4, with TRBD1 identical over 11 bases. CDR3 length equals 15 residues. The junction had 8 bases not matched to a gene; V was cut back by 5 bases and J by 5 bases. Germline loops: CDR1 SQVTM, CDR2 ANQGSEA. The CDR3 coding sequence is TGCAGCGTTAAAAGGACAGGGGGCTTTGAAAACATTCAGTACTTC. Translating gives CSVKRTGGFENIQYF.

This clonotype was observed a few times. The CDR3 loop reads CASSFAGGRDEQYF. CDR3 nucleotide sequence: TGTGCCAGCAGTTTCGCCGGCGGGAGAGACGAGCAGTACTTC. This chain links TRBV27 with TRBJ2-7; 7 positions match TRBD2. Trimming cost V 3 bases and J 5 bases; bases outside gene matches: 7. CDR3 size: 14 residues. The V gene's germline CDR1 is MNHEY and CDR2 SMNVEV (reference sequence).

The chain uses TRBV9 and TRBJ1-2, with unresolved D. The CDR3 consists of 14 residues. With 2 bases removed from V and 6 bases from J, the gap between germline ends came to 14 bases. The germline V gene encodes CDR1 SGDLS and CDR2 YYNGEE. As DNA, the CDR3 is TGTGCCAGCAGCGTGGGGAATGTGGGGAATGGCTACACCTTC. It specifies CASSVGNVGNGYTF. Variable domain in full (rest from reference TRBV9 and TRBJ1-2): DSGVTQTPKHLITATGQRVTLRCSPRSGDLSVYWYQQSLDQGLQFLIQYYNGEERAKGNILERFSAQQFPDLHSELNLSSLELGDSALYFCASSVGNVGNGYTFGSGTRLTVV.

The chain recombines TRBV20-1 with TRBJ2-1, with TRBD1 matching over 9 bases. The CDR3 is 14 amino acids. Looked up from germline, CDR1 is DFQATT and CDR2 is SNEGSKA (reference sequence). In DNA form, the CDR3 reads TGCAGCTCAAACCCGGGACAGGGCAGCGGTGAGCAGTTCTTC. Encoded protein: CSSNPGQGSGEQFF.

This clonotype has just one count. This chain joins TRBV7-3 and TRBJ2-5; the match to TRBD2 covers 9 bases. Per the germline V gene, CDR1 is SGHTA and CDR2 is FQGTGA. The length of the CDR3 is 15 residues. V shed 4 bases, J shed 5 bases, and the junction held 8 bases outside the gene matches. This CDR3 is CASSSTSGSWETQYF. As DNA, the CDR3 is TGTGCCAGCAGCTCGACTAGCGGATCTTGGGAGACCCAGTACTTC. The variable domain in full, with the rest retrieved from reference TRBV7-3 and TRBJ2-5, is GAGVSQTPSNKVTEKGKYVELRCDPISGHTALYWYRQSLGQGPEFLIYFQGTGAADDSGLPNDRFFAVRPEGSVSTLKIQRTERGDSAVYLCASSSTSGSWETQYFGPGTRLLVL.